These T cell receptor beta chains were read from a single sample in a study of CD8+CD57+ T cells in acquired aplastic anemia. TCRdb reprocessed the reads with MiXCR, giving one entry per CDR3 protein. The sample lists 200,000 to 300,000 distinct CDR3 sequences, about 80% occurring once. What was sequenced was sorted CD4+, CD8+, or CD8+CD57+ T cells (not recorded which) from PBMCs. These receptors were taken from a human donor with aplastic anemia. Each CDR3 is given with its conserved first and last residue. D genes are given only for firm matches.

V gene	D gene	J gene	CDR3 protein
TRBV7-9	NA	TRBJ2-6	CASSLVPGERAFGLTF
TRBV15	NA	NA	CATSRAESTDTQYF
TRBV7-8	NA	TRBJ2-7	CASSTAGGLSYEHYF
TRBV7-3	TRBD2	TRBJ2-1	CASSLSGGGADEQQFF
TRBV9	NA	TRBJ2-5	CASGGASDIQYFDF
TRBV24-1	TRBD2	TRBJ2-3	CATSDGTSGGRDTQYF
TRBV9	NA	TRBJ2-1	CASSLRQAVATTEQFF
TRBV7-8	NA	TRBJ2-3	CASSFAPDGTTQPF
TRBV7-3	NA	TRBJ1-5	CASSLEDDMHGEYQHF
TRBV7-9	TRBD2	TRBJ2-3	CASSSAGDPDKEYF
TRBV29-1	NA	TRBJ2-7	CSVEGGRGFYEQYF
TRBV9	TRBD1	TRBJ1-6	CASSLGQNNSPLHF
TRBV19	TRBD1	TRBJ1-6	CASSSSRGQGASPLHF
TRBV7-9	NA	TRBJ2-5	CASSLGGSVGETQYF
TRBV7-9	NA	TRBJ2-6	CASTLGSSSSANIVLTF
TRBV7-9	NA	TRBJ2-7	CASSAHDTQYFGPF
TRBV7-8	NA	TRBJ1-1	CASSVEDYAQVNTEASF
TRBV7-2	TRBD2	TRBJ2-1	CASSLGGLAGYLNEQFF
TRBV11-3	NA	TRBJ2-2	CTSSLDLAELFF
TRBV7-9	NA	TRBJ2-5	CATSNNRGLVQETQYF
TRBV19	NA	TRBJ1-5	CASSVGSGANKPQHF
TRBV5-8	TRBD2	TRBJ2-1	CASSFTSGAYNEQFF
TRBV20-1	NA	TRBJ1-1	CSAREPRRDIF
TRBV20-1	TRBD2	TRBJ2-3	CSARGLAGFNEQYF
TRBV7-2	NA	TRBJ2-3	CASSLSADTQYF
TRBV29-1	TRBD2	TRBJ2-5	CSGGLAGGETQYF
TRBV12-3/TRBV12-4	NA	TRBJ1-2	CASFPGYTF
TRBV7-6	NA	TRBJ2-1	CASSLSRYNEQFF
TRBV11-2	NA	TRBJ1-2	CASSRGGGPNYGYTF
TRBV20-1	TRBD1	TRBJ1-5	CSATTGTGSNQPQHF
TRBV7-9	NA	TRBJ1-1	CASSGEVAGAEVFF
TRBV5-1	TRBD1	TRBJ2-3	CASSSNRGNSQYF
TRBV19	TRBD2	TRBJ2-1	CASSDGRGGGDEQFF
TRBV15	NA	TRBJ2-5	CATSGRSQEDDQYF
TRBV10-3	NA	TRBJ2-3	CASSEASREQINEKQYF
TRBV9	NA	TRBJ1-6	CASSAGTSASYNSPLHF
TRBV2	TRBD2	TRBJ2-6	CASGVAGTYTHNVLTF
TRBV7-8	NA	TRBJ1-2	CASSQGLEGGYIF
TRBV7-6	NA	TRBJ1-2	CASSLFTGGADYGYTF
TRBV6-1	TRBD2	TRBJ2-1	CASSTSGAVLDNEQFF
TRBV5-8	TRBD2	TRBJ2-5	CATSRGPEGGETQYF
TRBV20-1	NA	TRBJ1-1	CSARVLEDYDTEAFF
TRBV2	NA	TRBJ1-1	CASSLELGGNTKPFF
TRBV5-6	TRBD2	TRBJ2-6	CASSLERDYRANVLTF
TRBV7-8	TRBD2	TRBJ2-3	CASSSAGGSDTQYF
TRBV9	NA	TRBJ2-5	CASSAWDRQGGNKYF
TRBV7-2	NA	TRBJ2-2	CASNFDQPTGELFF
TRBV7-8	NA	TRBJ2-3	CASSLAGGADPHF
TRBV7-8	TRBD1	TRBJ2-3	CASSFDSDGTALPF
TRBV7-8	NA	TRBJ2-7	CASSLKSGYKKYF
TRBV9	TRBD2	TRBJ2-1	CASSHGASGSYNEQFF